This T cell receptor beta chain was captured by sequencing in a study of cytomegalovirus exposure and HLA in healthy donors (dated by TCRdb to about 2017). Regarding the research as a whole: According to an earlier analysis of a few hundred of the donors, some 180 million T cells yielded 95 million to 140 million unique TCR beta sequences and about 300 Gb of sequence data. An early release covering roughly 600 HLA-typed donors comprised 250 to 350 gigabases of sequencing data and about 90 million unique TCR sequences. Of the roughly 400 genotyped donors, over 70% fell in the genetic ancestry cluster associated with self-reported Caucasian donors. The study was designed to test whether signatures of past pathogen exposure could be identified by cataloging public T cell receptors. Using immunosequencing, the study profiled T cell repertoires from 500 to 800 subjects and related those repertoires to cytomegalovirus serostatus. A separate validation cohort of 90 to 150 different subjects was used in addition to the roughly 700-subject first cohort. The study combined high-throughput TCR immunosequencing, statistical association of individual TCRs with disease status, and machine learning to predict cytomegalovirus infection status. In a later analysis, previously published TCR beta repertoires from 666 donors were re-analyzed and high-resolution HLA genotyping was added so that TCR occurrence patterns could be studied. In the later analysis, no new phenotypic data were used to find candidate immune exposures; instead, reliance was placed on TCR beta sequences and their occurrence across donors. In an earlier analysis of roughly 540 of the donors, high-throughput TCR beta sequencing was used to judge whether each TCR beta V gene segment behaved as functional or pseudogenic. Donor age, sex, ethnicity and CMV serostatus were collected together with the repertoire data. In a later genetic analysis, genome-wide SNP genotypes for about three fifths of the 666 donors were used, and that subset was treated as a discovery cohort. All discovery cohort repertoires had been generated on a single sequencing platform. Both class I and class II loci were covered by HLA typing, at four-digit resolution. Typing coverage varied by locus: about 620-630 donors for A, B, C, DRB1 and DQB1; roughly 500 for DQA1; some 610 for DPA1; more than 450 for DPB1. Five DR-DQ haplotypes were treated as single units for association and clustering because of strong linkage in the cohort. On average, approximately 250,000 unique TCR beta nucleotide sequences were sequenced per donor among a few hundred genotyped donors of the cohort, with 15% to 20% of those sequences being non-productive.

Concerning this clone itself: Its antigen has not been determined. It has no much larger one-base neighbor in the sample; base qualities were not kept.

There are 15 amino acids in the CDR3, from cysteine to phenylalanine inclusive. CDR3 DNA is the only sequence kept; it has 45 bases, read in frame from the first base. The junction shows trimming of 4 bases on V and 0 bases on J, plus 10 bases between the germline ends. Per the germline V gene, SNHLY is the CDR1 and FYNNEI is the CDR2. In total, approximately 690 healthy bone marrow donors made up the cohort. At the time of sampling, all cohort members were nominally healthy, though unrecorded immune exposures were likely present. The donor was CMV seronegative and was included in the group of 352 seronegative cohort members. A peripheral blood sample was provided by each donor, and peripheral blood mononuclear cells were used for TCR beta sequencing. The Qiagen DNeasy Blood Extraction Kit was used to extract genomic DNA from the blood cell samples. Library preparation was by the immunoSEQ multiplex PCR assay. For the multiplex PCR, a mixture combining 60 forward primers for TCR Vbeta segments and 13 reverse primers for TCR Jbeta segments was used. A multiplex PCR assay on genomic DNA amplified the CDR3 region of rearranged TCR beta genes. On the Illumina HiSeq System, the amplified TCR beta libraries were sequenced as 87-base-pair reads. As for the original processing: Across the 500 to 750 repertoires, a later analysis counted 75 million to 90 million unique TCR beta chains, around 10 million of which were shared by at least two donors. Raw reads were error-corrected and collapsed into unique sequences by a nearest-neighbor algorithm in which closely related sequences were merged to remove PCR and sequencing errors. To assign V, D and J gene segments, CDR3 sequences were aligned to IMGT reference sequences. For a sequence to be retained, at least a six-nucleotide match to both a V gene segment and a J gene segment was required. A rearrangement counted as productive if the CDR3 had no stop codons and remained in frame with V and J, and every other rearrangement counted as non-productive. Following IMGT convention, CDR3 was defined as the stretch from the second conserved V-encoded cysteine up to the conserved J-encoded phenylalanine. In an earlier analysis of around 640 of the donors, sequences lacking an unambiguous match to a single V gene segment were excluded. In an earlier analysis of approximately 590 of the donors, V segments were called functional above 56.7% productive rearrangements and were called segregating when the between-donor standard deviation exceeded 5%. A statistical classification framework was built to diagnose cytomegalovirus status from the catalog of TCR beta chain sequences. A later analysis assigned V and J genes by comparing TCR nucleotide sequences with IMGT/GENE-DB human TR gene sequences. Using the TCRdist pipeline, a later analysis assigned CDR3 sequences along with most-parsimonious VDJ recombination scenarios. A later analysis defined each TCR beta chain by its CDR3 amino acid sequence plus V-gene family, and excluded reads lacking a unique V-gene family. In a later analysis, some 600 highly shared, low-generation-probability nucleotide sequences were removed to address suspected cross-contamination and a sequencing artifact. In a later analysis, a clonal expansion index was calculated for each public chain from normalized within-repertoire ranks of inferred template counts. In a later analysis, generation probabilities were computed using a VDJ recombination model fitted to out-of-frame rearrangements, and the results were checked against IGoR. In a later analysis, TCR-TCR, TCR-HLA and TCR-CMV co-occurrence was scored with hypergeometric tests, and a repertoire-size bias correction was applied to TCR pairs. A later analysis estimated false discovery rates by permuting HLA or CMV assignments 20 times. In a later analysis, co-occurring TCRs were grouped with DBSCAN, and TCRdist sequence similarity was added when clustering was performed within HLA-allele-positive subsets. For co-occurrence clustering, repertoires with fewer than 30,000 or more than 120,000 public chains were excluded, along with 5 or 6 repertoires with anomalous nucleotide sharing. This is the immuneACCESS table as TCRdb keeps it, with only in-frame sequences that have V and J called. A part of the clones is gone; compared with another copy, unresolved V genes explain less than half, and the rest is unexplained. V and J calls and clone size are as listed in that table; D and trimming were resolved from the DNA. This sample gives 90,000 to 140,000 clones in total; roughly 15% of them show up just once. The ten largest clones represent roughly 0.79% of the sample.

The paper as a whole reports these results and caveats: Because counts were too low, roughly 18 rarely observed V segments, including chromosome 9 orphons, were left out of the earlier analysis of roughly 600 of the donors. Because HLA typing was missing for some donors at each locus, association tests included only the typed subset. Roughly uniform sequencing depth across donors was assumed in presence/absence analyses, although this assumption may not hold. Some IMGT-functional V segments, including TRBV6-2 and TRBV6-3, could not be told apart with the 87-base-pair reads, so those segments were excluded. Correlated functional status among segregating V segments might be attributable to linkage disequilibrium, but an unknown experimental factor could not be ruled out. In an earlier analysis of some 540 of the donors, most TCR beta V segments appeared in productive rearrangements about 87% or about 30% of the time, broadly matching IMGT annotations. In this cohort, only TCR beta chains were sequenced, and detectable features were limited by the absence of alpha or paired-chain data. Compared with the approximately 710-donor mean, donors in an Asian-associated ancestry cluster had fewer N-insertions in productive TCRs, according to a later genetic analysis. When HLA alleles, especially DR and DQ, strongly co-occurred, attributing TCR associations to individual alleles was difficult. In both the original and validation cohorts, the classifier was reported to diagnose cytomegalovirus status with high specificity and sensitivity. Most CMV-associated TCR beta chains appeared to be HLA-restricted in a later analysis, and the HLA associations seemed to be driven largely by CMV exposure. Across donors, most TCR sequences were observed very rarely, whereas some public TCRs were present in many individuals. The sequencing pipeline was judged likely to have produced a cluster of highly shared sequence variants as a technical artifact. In vitro tests confirmed that three of the cytomegalovirus-associated TCR beta chains recognize cytomegalovirus antigens. A further reported finding was that TCR beta sequences accurately predicted the HLA-A and HLA-B alleles for most subjects in the first cohort. CMV serostatus was the only immune exposure information available for the cohort. A later genetic analysis associated a missense DCLRE1C variant with V-gene and J-gene trimming of TCR beta chains, and an independent cohort replicated the association. The study listed 164 TCR beta chains as associated with cytomegalovirus. In a later analysis, HLA-associated TCR beta chains showed more clonal expansion and lower generation probabilities than non-associated chains that were equally common. The authors suggested that the approach could potentially be generalized to other disease states and immunological phenotypes. Specific HLA alleles were associated with about 17,000 TCR beta sequences at a false discovery rate of 0.05 in a later analysis. In a later analysis, several top co-occurrence clusters were reported to appear linked to parvovirus B19, influenza, CMV and Epstein-Barr virus. In a later analysis, the rate of TCR association differed among HLA loci, with DRB1 alleles having the most associated TCRs and HLA-C alleles having the fewest.

The sequencing sample was made of PBMCs. The chain links TRBV2 with TRBJ1-5; confidence is insufficient to name the D gene. The source of this sequence is a female donor in good health and CMV-seronegative. The nucleotide sequence is given as TGTGCCAGCAGTGGAGGGATCAGTAGCAATCAGCCCCAGCATTTT. It specifies CASSGGISSNQPQHF.